A selection of T cell receptor beta chains follows, all from one sample in a study of PD-1 blockade in classical Hodgkin lymphoma. Profiling relied on immunoSEQ multiplex PCR, and the TCRdb table lists in-frame clones only, not all of them. The table includes roughly 40,000 clones, around 87% detected once. The starting material was peripheral blood mononuclear cells (PBMCs), obtained at baseline. These receptors originate from a human donor with classical Hodgkin lymphoma. Both conserved end residues are trimmed from each CDR3. D genes are given only for firm matches.

NA | TRBV19 | ASSIRAGSPMNTEAF
NA | TRBV6-5 | AYSREGLYGYT
NA | TRBV7-9 | ASSLALGGSSYNSPLH
NA | TRBV6-5 | AIRVSSYNSPLH
NA | TRBV7-9 | ASSLGGVNQPQH
NA | TRBV6-6 | ASSKTESYEQY
NA | TRBV7-2 | ASSLGGPGANVLT
NA | TRBV6-4 | ASSDGAAGGYGYT
NA | TRBV7-9 | ASSLGPGTFYEQY
NA | TRBV13 | ASSYGDGSTGELF
TRBD2 | TRBV11-2 | ASSLDPGGAGELF
TRBD2 | TRBV6-6 | ASSVLAGGGNEQF
NA | TRBV11-2 | ASSLHPSSGANVLT
NA | TRBV16 | ASNRYPPPYEQF
NA | TRBV5-6 | ASSLGRGSNQPQH
TRBD2 | TRBV19 | ASSVTSGRTYEQY
NA | TRBV21-1 | AAGPNTGELF
TRBD2 | TRBV25-1 | ASIGTSGSNYEQY
TRBD1 | TRBV2 | ASSADRLSGNTIY
TRBD1 | TRBV6-1 | ASSYRDRAYGYT
TRBD2 | TRBV28 | ASSLWTSGTIQETQY
NA | TRBV4-1 | ASSQENPRALGAKNIQY
TRBD1 | TRBV7-3 | ASSFNRDRESYYGYT
TRBD2 | TRBV28 | ASSFPGLADEQY
NA | TRBV7-9 | ASSASYEQY
NA | TRBV10-3 | AISESRASTDTQY
NA | TRBV7-9 | ASSLDRGEAF
NA | TRBV7-2 | ASTPRGTYEQY
TRBD1 | TRBV2 | ASTVRDRNVYEQY
NA | TRBV6-5 | ASSYSTWGLDTQY
TRBD1 | TRBV6-5 | ASSYSITGGDGYT
NA | TRBV18 | ASSLRTSDADTQY
NA | TRBV5-4 | ASSLGQDYGYT
TRBD2 | TRBV6-1 | ASSETSSGVGADTQY
NA | TRBV5-1 | ASSLGRSLNTEAF
NA | TRBV21-1 | ASSKARQTSSYNSPLH
TRBD2 | TRBV5-3 | ARSLTLSLGTSGRAILTDTQY
TRBD2 | TRBV9 | ASSVAGGRALEDTQY
NA | TRBV15 | ATSTVGVDGELF
TRBD2 | TRBV5-4 | ASSGSSGGEETQY
NA | TRBV19 | ASSSNRNSYEQY
NA | TRBV19 | ASSQGQGYEQY
NA | TRBV7-3 | ASSPDRIYEQY
NA | TRBV10-2 | ASSDNGARSNEKLF
NA | TRBV28 | ASTDGQNTEAF
TRBD1 | TRBV2 | ASRSSGTEGEQY
NA | TRBV10-3 | AISPGRSNEKLF
NA | TRBV7-9 | ASSYQAADTQY
NA | TRBV30 | AWSQTRAVRSNQPQH
TRBD1 | TRBV7-7 | ASSLGQGPSYEQY
TRBD1 | TRBV19 | ASSIRGTGRSYEQY
NA | TRBV18 | ASSPSQSSYNEQF
NA | TRBV5-1 | ASSGGSYNEQF
NA | TRBV11-1 | ASSPQASGEQY
NA | TRBV2 | ASSEEAAEAF